The 16 T cell receptor beta chains reported below all come from one sample, sequenced in a study of cytomegalovirus exposure and HLA in healthy donors (dated by TCRdb to the late 2010s). Receptors were amplified or captured by the immunoSEQ multiplex PCR assay. A mixture of 60 forward primers for TCR Vbeta segments and 13 reverse primers for TCR Jbeta segments was used in the multiplex PCR. Not all clones reach the TCRdb copy of this immuneACCESS table, which keeps in-frame sequences only. Checked studies attribute under half of the gap to unresolved V genes and leave the rest unexplained. Here the sample has roughly 62,000 clones; 70% to 75% occur a single time. Less than 7% of the sample is in the top ten clones. The source material was PBMCs. The source is a woman under 40 in good health and CMV-seronegative.

This clone was found a few times. This chain connects TRBV6-1 to TRBJ2-7; 10 nucleotides match TRBD1. The CDR3 totals 14 residues. The junction had 6 bases not matched to a gene; V was cut back by 7 bases and J by 3 bases. CDR1 MNHNS and CDR2 SASEGT come from the germline V gene. The CDR3 region is CASTGGTGVYEQYV. The CDR3 DNA reads as TGTGCCAGCACGGGGGGGACAGGGGTCTACGAGCAGTACGTC.

This clone showed up just a few times. V and J are TRBV10-2 and TRBJ2-7; the match to TRBD1 covers 11 bases. CDR3 length: 15 residues. Losses at the gene ends were 8 bases for V and 3 bases for J; bases not matched to a gene: 9. Germline CDR1 WSHSY, CDR2 SAAADI. CDR3 amino acids: CASRIGQGANYEQYF. CDR3 in DNA: TGCGCCAGCCGGATAGGACAGGGGGCCAACTACGAGCAGTACTTC.

This chain links TRBV7-9 with TRBJ2-3; 9 bases map to TRBD1. Trimming at V came to 1 base and at J to 5 bases, leaving 7 bases not matched to a gene. There are 16 residues in the CDR3. CDR1 is SEHNR and CDR2 is FQNEAQ in the germline V gene (reference sequence). The CDR3 is CASSLGLQGAEDTQYF. For the CDR3, the DNA is TGTGCCAGCAGCTTAGGGTTACAGGGGGCAGAAGATACGCAGTATTTT.

The V and J genes are TRBV7-2 and TRBJ2-5, with TRBD2 matching over 7 bases. Trimming removed 1 base from V and 4 bases from J; junction bases left unmatched: 6. The CDR3 sequence is 15 residues long. Looked up from germline, CDR1 is SGHTA and CDR2 is FQGNSA. The CDR3 DNA follows: TGTGCCAGCAGCTTAGTAGGAGGGAGGGGAGAGACCCAGTACTTC. It yields the protein CASSLVGGRGETQYF.

The rearrangement uses TRBV7-6 and TRBJ1-1; TRBD1 matches at 7 bases. In germline, CDR1 is SGHVS, CDR2 FNYEAQ. The CDR3 covers 18 residues. V was pared by 4 bases and J by 1 base, with 15 bases of the junction left unmatched. This CDR3 reads CASSSTLQGETRNTEAFF. The CDR3 nucleotides are TGTGCCAGCAGCTCAACCCTCCAGGGGGAGACTCGGAACACTGAAGCTTTCTTT.

The rearrangement uses TRBV2 and TRBJ2-3, with D maybe TRBD2 (6 bases). CDR1 and CDR2 from the germline V gene are SNHLY and FYNNEI. The CDR3 is 14 residues long. Trimming left V 4 bases short and J 9 bases short, with 17 bases between. CDR3 protein: CASSVDGPGGTQYF. The CDR3 DNA is TGTGCCAGCAGTGTTGATGGGCCAGGAGGGACGCAGTATTTT.

CDR3 residues: CASSEGPQELAYNEQFF. The CDR3 nucleotides read TGTGCCAGCAGTGAAGGCCCACAGGAGCTGGCTTACAATGAGCAGTTCTTC. This sequence joins TRBV6-1 and TRBJ2-1; D may be TRBD1 (5 bases). V dropped 1 base and J dropped 4 bases, with 17 bases sitting between them. This CDR3 spans 17 amino acids. Germline CDR1 MNHNS, CDR2 SASEGT.

The chain is built from TRBV5-1 and TRBJ2-1; 7 bases map to TRBD1. The CDR3 totals 16 residues. V dropped 7 bases and J dropped 6; count of bases not matched to a gene: 16. Per germline, CDR1 SGHRS and CDR2 YFSETQ. CDR3 DNA: TGCGCCAGCGGATCGGGACAGTTCTTAGATTCCAATGAGCAGTTCTTC. Its protein is CASGSGQFLDSNEQFF.

The chain recombines TRBV11-3 with TRBJ2-3; 13 bases agree with TRBD2. V lost 5 bases, J lost 3 bases, and 5 bases stayed unmatched. CDR1 and CDR2 (germline): SGHNT, YENEEA. The CDR3 has 16 amino acids. The CDR3 sequence is CASSPGLAGSTDTQYF. Written as DNA, the CDR3 is TGTGCCAGCAGCCCGGGACTAGCGGGGTCTACAGATACGCAGTATTTT.

This clone was seen just once. The chain is built from TRBV5-1 and TRBJ2-5, with a possible D match to TRBD1 (5 bases). The ends were cut back, 0 bases at V and 5 bases at J, with 8 bases in the middle. From germline, CDR1 is SGHRS and CDR2 YFSETQ. CDR3 size: 13 residues. CDR3 protein: CASSLEGWETQYF. In DNA form, the CDR3 reads TGCGCCAGCAGCTTGGAGGGGTGGGAGACCCAGTACTTC.

The rearrangement uses TRBV6-5 and TRBJ2-5, with D perhaps TRBD1 (5 bases). Germline assignment: CDR1 MNHEY and CDR2 SVGAGI. This CDR3 is 14 amino acids long. The V end was cut by 8 bases, the J end by 4 bases, with 17 bases between. CDR3 bases: TGTGCCAGCGGTGCGCCAGGGCAGCTAGAGACCCAGTACTTC. Amino acids: CASGAPGQLETQYF.

J is TRBJ2-1 and V is TRBV30; 8 bases align to TRBD2. V trimming: 0 bases; J trimming: 7 bases; junction bases outside the gene matches: 14. The V gene's germline CDR1 is GTSNPN and CDR2 SVGIG (reference sequence). This CDR3 region has 17 residues. DNA of the CDR3: TGTGCCTGGAGTGTTGAACGATCCGCGGGAGGTAATAATGAGCAGTTCTTC. Amino acid sequence: CAWSVERSAGGNNEQFF. The whole variable domain, remainder taken from reference TRBV30 and TRBJ2-1, is SQTIHQWPATLVQPVGSPLSLECTVEGTSNPNLYWYRQAAGRGLQLLFYSVGIGQISSEVPQNLSASRPQDRQFILSSKKLLLSDSGFYLCAWSVERSAGGNNEQFFGPGTRLTVL.

The rearrangement links TRBV11-2 to TRBJ1-2, with D hard to call. Germline assignment: CDR1 SGHAT and CDR2 FQNNGV. The CDR3 extends over 11 amino acids. Trimming took off 1 base at V and 10 bases at J, with 7 bases between the two ends. CDR3 bases: TGTGCCAGCAGCTTAGCGCTAGACTACACCTTC. Its protein is CASSLALDYTF.

The chain employs TRBV2 and TRBJ2-7; D perhaps matches TRBD2 (5 bases). Between the trimmed V and J ends, which lost 4 bases and 6 bases, there was a span of 13 bases. CDR3 length equals 13 residues. Per the germline V gene, CDR1 is SNHLY and CDR2 is FYNNEI. CDR3 DNA sequence: TGTGCCAGCAGTGTTCTCCGCGGGCCCGAGCAGTACTTC. Protein sequence: CASSVLRGPEQYF.

This clone occurred once. The chain joins TRBV6-4 to TRBJ2-1; 12 nucleotides agree with TRBD2. The CDR3 runs 16 residues. The germline V gene encodes CDR1 MRHNA and CDR2 SNTAGT. Trimming cost V 6 bases and J 4 bases; bases outside gene matches: 7. The CDR3 DNA reads TGTGCCAGCAGCGAGTGGACTAGCGGGGATTACAATGAGCAGTTCTTC. Its protein is CASSEWTSGDYNEQFF.

The chain employs TRBV7-2 and TRBJ2-2; 9 nucleotides match TRBD1. CDR3 length equals 17 residues. Trimming cost V 3 bases and J 6 bases; bases outside gene matches: 11. Germline CDR1 is SGHTA and CDR2 is FQGNSA. The CDR3 bases are TGTGCCAGCAGCTTTCCCCGGACAGGGGATATGGCCGGGGAGCTGTTTTTT. It specifies CASSFPRTGDMAGELFF. The full variable domain, in which reference TRBV7-2 and TRBJ2-2 provide the parts outside the CDR3, is GAGVSQSPSNKVTEKGKDVELRCDPISGHTALYWYRQSLGQGLEFLIYFQGNSAPDKSGLPSDRFSAERTGGSVSTLTIQRTQQEDSAVYLCASSFPRTGDMAGELFFGEGSRLTVL.